These 12 T cell receptor beta chains share one sample of origin, sequenced in a study of spatial heterogeneity in lung cancer. Time point noted: blood at routine non-recurrence follow-up after resection. MiXCR, applied by TCRdb to the 5' RACE reads, yields one record per CDR3 protein. This table has 25,000 or so distinct CDR3 sequences, over 5% appearing once. Sequencing was performed on PBMCs, taken at follow-up. The receptor source for this set is a female donor with early-stage non-small cell lung cancer.

This clonotype has a count of ten or more. The chain employs TRBV7-6 and TRBJ2-3; the match to TRBD1 covers 8 bases. V was pared by 3 bases and J by 1 base, with 6 bases of the junction left unmatched. Looked up from germline, CDR1 is SGHVS and CDR2 is FNYEAQ. The CDR3 length is 16 residues. The CDR3 coding sequence is TGTGCCAGCAGCTTGATGCCGGGACAGGGCACAGATACGCAGTATTTT. Protein sequence: CASSLMPGQGTDTQYF. The full variable domain, with the rest looked up from reference TRBV7-6 and TRBJ2-3, is GAGVSQSPRYKVTKRGQDVALRCDPISGHVSLYWYRQALGQGPEFLTYFNYEAQQDKSGLPNDRFSAERPEGSISTLTIQRTEQRDSAMYRCASSLMPGQGTDTQYFGPGTRLTVL.

This clonotype was seen many times. This rearrangement joins TRBV7-2 to TRBJ2-2, with D possibly matching TRBD2 (5 bases). The CDR3 loop spans 14 amino acids. V shed 4 bases and J shed 9 bases, with 15 bases lying between them. Germline V gives CDR1 SGHTA, CDR2 FQGNSA. The CDR3 bases are TGTGCCAGCAGCTCCGGGGAGCGGCCCAGGGAGCTGTTTTTT. It is translated as CASSSGERPRELFF.

This clonotype was counted at least ten times. The rearrangement links TRBV29-1 to TRBJ2-1; D perhaps matches TRBD2 (6 bases). The germline V gene encodes CDR1 SQVTM and CDR2 ANQGSEA. The length of the CDR3 is 12 residues. V lost 7 bases to trimming and J lost 6 bases, with 13 bases between them. Written as DNA, the CDR3 is TGCAGCGCTCGGGGCGGGATCAATGAGCAGTTCTTC. Its protein is CSARGGINEQFF.

This clonotype was observed at least ten times. The genes are TRBV20-1 and TRBJ2-3; 9 bases match TRBD2. The CDR3 length is 14 residues. Germline CDR1 is DFQATT and CDR2 is SNEGSKA (reference sequence). The ends lost 3 bases at V and 4 bases at J; junction bases unmatched: 5. The CDR3 DNA reads TGCAGTGCTAGGAGGCGGGGGGGTCCAGATACGCAGTATTTT. Translating it yields CSARRRGGPDTQYF.

This clonotype was found many times. This sequence joins TRBV20-1 and TRBJ2-3; no definite D call. CDR3 size: 14 residues. Germline CDR1 and CDR2: DFQATT and SNEGSKA (reference sequence). V was shortened by 3 bases and J by 2 bases, with 12 bases between the two germline ends. The CDR3, as DNA: TGCAGTGCTAGTGGCCCCGATTACACAGATACGCAGTATTTT. Translated, it gives CSASGPDYTDTQYF.

This clonotype was recorded at least ten times. The CDR3 loop is CSAVRTSGGYEQYF. CDR3 coding DNA: TGCAGTGCTGTCCGGACTAGCGGGGGTTACGAGCAGTACTTC. The genes are TRBV20-1 and TRBJ2-7; 13 nucleotides align to TRBD2. Trimming at V came to 5 bases and at J to 4 bases, leaving 5 bases not matched to a gene. CDR3 length equals 14 residues. The germline V gene encodes CDR1 DFQATT and CDR2 SNEGSKA (reference sequence).

This clonotype was counted many times. The V gene is TRBV6-6, the J gene TRBJ1-1, with 9 bases lining up with TRBD1. The V segment lost 5 bases and the J segment 6 bases; nucleotides outside the gene matches: 1. Germline loops: CDR1 MNHNY, CDR2 SVGAGI (reference sequence). There are 12 residues in the CDR3. The CDR3 DNA is TGTGCCAGCAGTCGACAGGGGGCTGAAGCTTTCTTT. Amino acids: CASSRQGAEAFF.

This clonotype has ten or more counts. The rearrangement joins TRBV19 to TRBJ1-5, with a tentative D call TRBD1 (6 bases). CDR3 length equals 16 residues. Germline lookup yields CDR1 LNHDA and CDR2 SQIVND (reference sequence). The V end lost 3 bases, the J end lost 4 bases, and 16 bases lay between the germline ends. CDR3 nucleotides: TGTGCCAGTAGTATCAGATCCGGAACAGGGAATCAGCCCCAGCATTTT. Encoded protein: CASSIRSGTGNQPQHF.

This clonotype was picked up a small number of times. The rearrangement links TRBV7-2 to TRBJ2-3, with D perhaps matching TRBD1 (5 bases). The germline gives CDR1 SGHTA, CDR2 FQGNSA. The CDR3 has 16 amino acids. With 1 base removed from V and 3 bases from J, the gap between germline ends came to 14 bases. In DNA, the CDR3 is TGTGCCAGCAGCTTAGGGGGCGGTCGGAGAACAGATACGCAGTATTTT. Residues: CASSLGGGRRTDTQYF. Looking up the rest from reference TRBV7-2 and TRBJ2-3 gives the full variable domain: GAGVSQSPSNKVTEKGKDVELRCDPISGHTALYWYRQSLGQGLEFLIYFQGNSAPDKSGLPSDRFSAERTGGSVSTLTIQRTQQEDSAVYLCASSLGGGRRTDTQYFGPGTRLTVL.

In this sample, this clonotype turned up many times. J is TRBJ2-5 and V is TRBV29-1; D ambiguous. V lost 7 bases and J lost 5, with 11 bases in between. This CDR3 is 11 amino acids long. Germline V CDR1 and CDR2: SQVTM, ANQGSEA. The CDR3 loop is CSDAGWETQYF. The CDR3 DNA sequence: TGCAGCGACGCAGGTTGGGAGACCCAGTACTTC. Complete variable domain (other parts from reference TRBV29-1 and TRBJ2-5): SAVISQKPSRDICQRGTSLTIQCQVDSQVTMMFWYRQQPGQSLTLIATANQGSEATYESGFVIDKFPISRPNLTFSTLTVSNMSPEDSSIYLCSDAGWETQYFGPGTRLLVL.

Ten or more counts support this clonotype. The chain links TRBV29-1 to TRBJ2-1; 9 bases map to TRBD2. Germline-derived CDR1 and CDR2 are SQVTM and ANQGSEA. The CDR3 consists of 13 residues. The V and J ends lost 0 bases and 13 bases, in that order; junction bases with no gene match: 7. CDR3 region: CSVEEVAGASQFF. As DNA, the CDR3 is TGCAGCGTTGAAGAGGTAGCGGGGGCATCCCAGTTCTTC.

Sample share makes this clonotype medium-sized. The rearrangement uses TRBV28 and TRBJ1-2; 7 bases are shared with TRBD1. From germline, CDR1 is MDHEN and CDR2 SYDVKM. The junction had 6 bases not matched to a gene; V was cut back by 7 bases and J by 7 bases. The length of the CDR3 is 12 residues. The CDR3 spells CASTDREGGYTF. The DNA of the CDR3 is TGTGCCAGCACCGACAGGGAGGGTGGCTACACCTTC.